This record covers a single T cell receptor beta chain. The participants were between about 18 and 89 years old and came from 24 US areas. This entry comes from a study of blood T cell repertoires in COVID-19. On the study more broadly: Samples taken during acute and convalescent COVID-19 were collected in the United States, Italy and Spain.

This CDR3 spans 14 amino acids. Trimming removed 0 bases from V and 5 bases from J, with 10 bases in between. Germline CDR1 LGHNA, CDR2 YNFKEQ. The table came from immunoSEQ multiplex PCR; TCRdb's copy has only in-frame clones and leaves some out. The sample has fewer than 400,000 clones, 85% to 95% seen once. The TCR was taken from a woman under 40 who had been exposed to COVID-19. Material for sequencing was PBMCs or T cells enriched from blood (not recorded which). This chain links TRBV4-2 with TRBJ2-5; no clear D gene. The CDR3 DNA reads as TGTGCCAGCAGCCAAGATCCCTTCTCTGAGACCCAGTACTTC. Translated: CASSQDPFSETQYF.